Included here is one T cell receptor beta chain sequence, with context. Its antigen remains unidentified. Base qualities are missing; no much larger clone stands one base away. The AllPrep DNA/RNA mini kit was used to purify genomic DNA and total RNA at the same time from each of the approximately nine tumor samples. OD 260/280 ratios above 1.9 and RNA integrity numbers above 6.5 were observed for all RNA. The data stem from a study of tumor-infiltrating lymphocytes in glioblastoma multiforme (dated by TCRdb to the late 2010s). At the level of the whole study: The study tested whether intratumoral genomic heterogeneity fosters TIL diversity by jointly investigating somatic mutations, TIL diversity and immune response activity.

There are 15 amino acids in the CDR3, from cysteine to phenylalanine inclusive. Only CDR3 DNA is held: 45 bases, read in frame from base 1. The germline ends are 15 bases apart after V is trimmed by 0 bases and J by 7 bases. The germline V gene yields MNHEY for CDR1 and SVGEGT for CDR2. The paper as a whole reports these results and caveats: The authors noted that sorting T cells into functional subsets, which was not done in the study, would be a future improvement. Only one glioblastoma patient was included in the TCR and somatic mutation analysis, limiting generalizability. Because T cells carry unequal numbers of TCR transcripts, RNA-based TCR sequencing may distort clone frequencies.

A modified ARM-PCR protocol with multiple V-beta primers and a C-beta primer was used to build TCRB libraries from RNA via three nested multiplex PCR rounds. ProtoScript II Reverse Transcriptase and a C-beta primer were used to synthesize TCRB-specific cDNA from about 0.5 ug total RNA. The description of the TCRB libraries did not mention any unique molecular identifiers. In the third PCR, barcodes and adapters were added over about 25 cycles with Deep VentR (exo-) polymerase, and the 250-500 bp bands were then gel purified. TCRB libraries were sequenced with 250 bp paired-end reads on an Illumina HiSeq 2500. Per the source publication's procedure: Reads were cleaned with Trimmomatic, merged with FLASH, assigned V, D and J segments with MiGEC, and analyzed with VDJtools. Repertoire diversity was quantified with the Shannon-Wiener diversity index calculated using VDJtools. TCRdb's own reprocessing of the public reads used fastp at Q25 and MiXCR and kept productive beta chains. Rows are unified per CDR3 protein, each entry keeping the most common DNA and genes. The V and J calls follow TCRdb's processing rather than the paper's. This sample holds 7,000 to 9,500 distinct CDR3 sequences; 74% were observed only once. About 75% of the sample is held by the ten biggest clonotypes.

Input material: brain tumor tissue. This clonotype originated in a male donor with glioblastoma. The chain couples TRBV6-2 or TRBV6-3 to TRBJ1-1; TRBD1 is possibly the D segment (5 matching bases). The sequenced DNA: TGTGCCAGCAGTTACTCGACCGCAGGGAGGAATGAAGCTTTCTTT. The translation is CASSYSTAGRNEAFF.